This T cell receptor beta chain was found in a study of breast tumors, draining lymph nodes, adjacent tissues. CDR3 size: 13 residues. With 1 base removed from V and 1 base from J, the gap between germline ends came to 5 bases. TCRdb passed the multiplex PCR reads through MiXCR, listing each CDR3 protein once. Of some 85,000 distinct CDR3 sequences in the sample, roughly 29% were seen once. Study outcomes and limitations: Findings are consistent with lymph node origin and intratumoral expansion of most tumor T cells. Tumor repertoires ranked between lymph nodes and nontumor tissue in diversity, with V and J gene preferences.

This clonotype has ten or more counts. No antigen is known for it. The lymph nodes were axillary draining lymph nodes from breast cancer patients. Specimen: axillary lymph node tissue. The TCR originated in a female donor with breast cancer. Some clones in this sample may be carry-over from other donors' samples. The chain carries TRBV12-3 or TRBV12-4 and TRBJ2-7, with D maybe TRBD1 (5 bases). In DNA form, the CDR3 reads TGTGCCAGCAGTTTAGACAGGTCCTACGAGCAGTACTTC. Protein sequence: CASSLDRSYEQYF.